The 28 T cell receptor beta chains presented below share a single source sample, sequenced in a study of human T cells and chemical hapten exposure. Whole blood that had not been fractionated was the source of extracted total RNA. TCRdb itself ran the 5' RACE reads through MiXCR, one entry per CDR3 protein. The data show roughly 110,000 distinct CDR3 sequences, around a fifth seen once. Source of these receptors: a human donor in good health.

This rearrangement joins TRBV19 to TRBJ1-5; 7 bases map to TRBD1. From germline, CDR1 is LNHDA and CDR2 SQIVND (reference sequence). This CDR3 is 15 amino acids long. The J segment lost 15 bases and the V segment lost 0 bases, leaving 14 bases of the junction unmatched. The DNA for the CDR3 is TGTGCCAGTAGTATAGATGCGGAGGTGACAGGGCCAAGGCATTTT. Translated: CASSIDAEVTGPRHF.

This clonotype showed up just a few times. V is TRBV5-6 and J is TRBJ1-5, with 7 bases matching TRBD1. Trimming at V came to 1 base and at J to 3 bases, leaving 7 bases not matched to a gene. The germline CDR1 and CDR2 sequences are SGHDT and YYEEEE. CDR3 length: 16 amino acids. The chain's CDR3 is CASSLNRDSLNQPQHF. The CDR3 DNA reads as TGTGCCAGCAGCTTGAACCGGGACAGTCTCAATCAGCCCCAGCATTTT.

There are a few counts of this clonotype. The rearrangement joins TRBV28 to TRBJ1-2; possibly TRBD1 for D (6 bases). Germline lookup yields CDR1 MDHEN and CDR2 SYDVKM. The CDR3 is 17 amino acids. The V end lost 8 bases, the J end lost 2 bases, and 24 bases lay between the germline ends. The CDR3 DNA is TGTGCCAGCGGCCCGGTGGGGCCGGGGGCGAGGAACTATGGCTACACCTTC. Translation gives CASGPVGPGARNYGYTF.

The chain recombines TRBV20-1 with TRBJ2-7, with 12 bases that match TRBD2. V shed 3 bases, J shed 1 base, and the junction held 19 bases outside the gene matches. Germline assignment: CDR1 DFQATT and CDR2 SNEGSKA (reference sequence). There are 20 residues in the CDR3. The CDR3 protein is CSASPTPSSGRARGSYEQYF. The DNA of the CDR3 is TGCAGTGCTAGCCCAACCCCCTCTAGCGGGAGGGCCCGTGGGTCCTACGAGCAGTACTTC.

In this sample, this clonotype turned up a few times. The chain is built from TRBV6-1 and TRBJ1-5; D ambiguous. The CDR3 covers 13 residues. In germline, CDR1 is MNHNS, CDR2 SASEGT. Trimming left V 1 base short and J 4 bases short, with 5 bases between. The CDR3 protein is CASSEGQNQPQHF. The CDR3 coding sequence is TGTGCCAGCAGTGAAGGGCAGAATCAGCCCCAGCATTTT.

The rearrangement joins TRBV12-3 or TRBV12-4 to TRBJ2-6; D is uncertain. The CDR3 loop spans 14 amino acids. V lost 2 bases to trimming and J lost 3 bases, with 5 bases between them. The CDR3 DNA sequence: TGTGCCAGCAGTTTATACGGTGGGGCCAACGTCCTGACTTTC. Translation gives CASSLYGGANVLTF.

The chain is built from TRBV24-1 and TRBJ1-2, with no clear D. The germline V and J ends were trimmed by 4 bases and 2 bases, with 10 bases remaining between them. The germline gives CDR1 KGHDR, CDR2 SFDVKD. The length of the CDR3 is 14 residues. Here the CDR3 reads CATSEAYSNYGYTF. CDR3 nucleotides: TGTGCCACCAGTGAGGCCTACTCCAACTATGGCTACACCTTC.

CDR3 DNA: TGTGCCAGCGGGAGGGACAGGGCGAACAATCAGCCCCAGCATTTT. It codes for CASGRDRANNQPQHF. The chain carries TRBV6-1 and TRBJ1-5; TRBD1 agrees at 9 bases. J lost 3 bases, V lost 8 bases, and 8 bases had no gene match. The CDR3 loop spans 15 amino acids. The germline CDR1 and CDR2 sequences are MNHNS and SASEGT.

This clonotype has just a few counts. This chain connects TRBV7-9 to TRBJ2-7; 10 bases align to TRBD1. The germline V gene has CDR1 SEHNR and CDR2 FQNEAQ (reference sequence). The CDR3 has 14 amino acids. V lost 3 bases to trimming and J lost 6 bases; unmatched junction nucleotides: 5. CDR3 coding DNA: TGTGCCAGCAGCTTGCGACAGGGGGCTAGCGAGCAGTACTTC. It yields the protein CASSLRQGASEQYF.

The chain's CDR3 is CASSSAGGTGFETQYF. DNA of the CDR3: TGTGCCAGCAGCTCAGCCGGCGGGACAGGGTTTGAGACCCAGTACTTC. J is TRBJ2-5 and V is TRBV7-3; 9 nucleotides match TRBD1. The CDR3 runs to 16 residues. The V gene's germline CDR1 is SGHTA and CDR2 FQGTGA. The ends lost 4 bases at V and 5 bases at J; junction bases unmatched: 11.

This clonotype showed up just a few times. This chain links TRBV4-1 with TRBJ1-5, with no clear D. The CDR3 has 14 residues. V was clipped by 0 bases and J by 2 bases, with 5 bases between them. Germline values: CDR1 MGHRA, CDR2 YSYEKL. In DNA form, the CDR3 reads TGCGCCAGCAGCCAAGATGGCCGCAATCAGCCCCAGCATTTT. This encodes CASSQDGRNQPQHF.

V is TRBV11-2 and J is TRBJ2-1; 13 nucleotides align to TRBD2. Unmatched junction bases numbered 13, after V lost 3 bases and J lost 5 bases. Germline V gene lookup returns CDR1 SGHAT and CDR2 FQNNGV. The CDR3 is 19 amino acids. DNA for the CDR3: TGTGCCAGCAGCTTGGGACTAGCGGGGTCCCCTGCGTCGAACAATGAGCAGTTCTTC. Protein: CASSLGLAGSPASNNEQFF.

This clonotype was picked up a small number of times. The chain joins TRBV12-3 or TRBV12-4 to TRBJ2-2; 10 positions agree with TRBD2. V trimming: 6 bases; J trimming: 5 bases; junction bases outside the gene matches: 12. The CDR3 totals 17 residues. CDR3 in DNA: TGTGCCAGCAGCAGATCTACTAGCGGGGCTTCGACCGGGGAGCTGTTTTTT. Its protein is CASSRSTSGASTGELFF.

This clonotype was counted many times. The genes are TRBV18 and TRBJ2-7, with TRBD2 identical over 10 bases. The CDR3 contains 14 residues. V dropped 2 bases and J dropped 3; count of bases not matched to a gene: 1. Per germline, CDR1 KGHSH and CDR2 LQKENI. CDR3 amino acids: CASSPTSGNYEQYF. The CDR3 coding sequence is TGTGCCAGCTCACCAACTAGCGGGAACTACGAGCAGTACTTC.

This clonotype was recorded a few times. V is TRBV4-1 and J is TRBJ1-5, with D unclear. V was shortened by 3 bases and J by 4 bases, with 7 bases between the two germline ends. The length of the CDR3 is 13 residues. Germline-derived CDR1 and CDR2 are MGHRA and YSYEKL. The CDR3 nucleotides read TGCGCCAGCAGCCAGGTACTGAATCAGCCCCAGCATTTT. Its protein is CASSQVLNQPQHF.

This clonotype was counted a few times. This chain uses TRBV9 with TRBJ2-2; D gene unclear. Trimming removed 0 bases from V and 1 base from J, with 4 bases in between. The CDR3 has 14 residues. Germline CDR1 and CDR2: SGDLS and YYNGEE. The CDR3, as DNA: TGTGCCAGCAGCGTAGCCGGGAACACCGGGGAGCTGTTTTTT. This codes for CASSVAGNTGELFF.

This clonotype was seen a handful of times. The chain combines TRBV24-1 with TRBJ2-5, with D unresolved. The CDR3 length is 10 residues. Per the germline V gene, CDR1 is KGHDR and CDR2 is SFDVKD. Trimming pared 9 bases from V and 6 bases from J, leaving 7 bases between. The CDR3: CATPGQTQYF. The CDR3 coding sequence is TGTGCCACCCCCGGACAGACCCAGTACTTC.

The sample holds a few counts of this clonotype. The CDR3 loop reads CASNRQFETQYF. CDR3 DNA sequence: TGTGCCAGCAATCGACAGTTTGAGACCCAGTACTTC. The chain links TRBV6-1 to TRBJ2-5, with D possibly TRBD1 on 5 matching bases. The length of the CDR3 is 12 residues. Trimming took 7 bases from V and 5 from J, leaving 11 bases between them. The germline CDR1 and CDR2 sequences are MNHNS and SASEGT.

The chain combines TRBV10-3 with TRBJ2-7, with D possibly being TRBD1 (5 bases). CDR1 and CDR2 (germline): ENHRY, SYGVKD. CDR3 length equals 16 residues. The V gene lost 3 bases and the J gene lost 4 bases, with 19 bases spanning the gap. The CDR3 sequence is CAISDPKGRRNYEQYF. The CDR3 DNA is TGTGCCATCAGTGACCCGAAGGGGCGAAGAAATTACGAGCAGTACTTC.

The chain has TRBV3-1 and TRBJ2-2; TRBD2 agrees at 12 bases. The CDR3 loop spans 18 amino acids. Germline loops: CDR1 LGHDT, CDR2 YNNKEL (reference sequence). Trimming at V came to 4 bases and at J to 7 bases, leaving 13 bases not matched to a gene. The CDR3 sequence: CASSRDRTSGIWNGELFF. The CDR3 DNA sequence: TGTGCCAGCAGCCGAGACCGGACTAGCGGGATTTGGAACGGGGAGCTGTTTTTT. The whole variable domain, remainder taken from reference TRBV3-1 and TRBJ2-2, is DTAVSQTPKYLVTQMGNDKSIKCEQNLGHDTMYWYKQDSKKFLKIMFSYNNKELIINETVPNRFSPKSPDKAHLNLHINSLELGDSAVYFCASSRDRTSGIWNGELFFGEGSRLTVL.

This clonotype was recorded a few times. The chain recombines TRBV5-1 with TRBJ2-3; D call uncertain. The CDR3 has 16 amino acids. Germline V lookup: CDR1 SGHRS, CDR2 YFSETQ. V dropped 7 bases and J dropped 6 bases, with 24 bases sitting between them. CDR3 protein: CASRQLQTFLSDTQYF. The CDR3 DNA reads TGCGCCAGCCGACAACTCCAGACCTTCCTGAGCGATACGCAGTATTTT. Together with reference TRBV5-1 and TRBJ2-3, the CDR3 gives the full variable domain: KAGVTQTPRYLIKTRGQQVTLSCSPISGHRSVSWYQQTPGQGLQFLFEYFSETQRNKGNFPGRFSGRQFSNSRSEMNVSTLELGDSALYLCASRQLQTFLSDTQYFGPGTRLTVL.

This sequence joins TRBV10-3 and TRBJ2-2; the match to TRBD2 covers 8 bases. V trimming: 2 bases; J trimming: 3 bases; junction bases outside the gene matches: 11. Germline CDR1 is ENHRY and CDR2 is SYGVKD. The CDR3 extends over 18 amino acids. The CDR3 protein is CAISEGSPIGRDTGELFF. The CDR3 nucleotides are TGTGCCATCAGTGAGGGATCCCCTATCGGGAGGGACACCGGGGAGCTGTTTTTT.

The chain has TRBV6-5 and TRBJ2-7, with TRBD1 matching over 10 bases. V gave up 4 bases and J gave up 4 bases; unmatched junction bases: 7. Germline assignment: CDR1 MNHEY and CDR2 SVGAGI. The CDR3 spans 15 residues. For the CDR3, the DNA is TGTGCCAGCAGTTTAGCGAGGGACAGGGGTTACGAGCAGTACTTC. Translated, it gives CASSLARDRGYEQYF.

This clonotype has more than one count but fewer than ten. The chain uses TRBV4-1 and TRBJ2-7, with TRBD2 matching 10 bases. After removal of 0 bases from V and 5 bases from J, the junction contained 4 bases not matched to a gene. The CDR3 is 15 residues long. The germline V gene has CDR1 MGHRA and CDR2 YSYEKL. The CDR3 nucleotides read TGCGCCAGCAGCCAAGATCGCACTAGCGGGGACGAGCAGTACTTC. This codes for CASSQDRTSGDEQYF.

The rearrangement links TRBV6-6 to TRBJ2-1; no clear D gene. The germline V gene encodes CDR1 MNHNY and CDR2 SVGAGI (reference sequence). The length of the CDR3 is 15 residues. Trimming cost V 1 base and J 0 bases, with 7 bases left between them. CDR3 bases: TGTGCCAGCAGTTACTACGATAGCTCCTACAATGAGCAGTTCTTC. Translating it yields CASSYYDSSYNEQFF.

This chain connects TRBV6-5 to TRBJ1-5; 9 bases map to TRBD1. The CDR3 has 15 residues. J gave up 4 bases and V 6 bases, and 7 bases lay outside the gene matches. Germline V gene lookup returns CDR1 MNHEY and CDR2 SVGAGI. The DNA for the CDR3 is TGTGCCAGCAGCAAAACAGGGGGCAGTAATCAGCCCCAGCATTTT. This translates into CASSKTGGSNQPQHF.

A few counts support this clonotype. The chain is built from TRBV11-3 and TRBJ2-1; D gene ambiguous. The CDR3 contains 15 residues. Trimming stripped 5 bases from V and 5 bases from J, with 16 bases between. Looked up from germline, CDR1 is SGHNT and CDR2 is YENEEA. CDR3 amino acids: CASSLTHYGDNEQFF. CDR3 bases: TGTGCCAGCAGCCTAACTCACTACGGAGACAATGAGCAGTTCTTC.

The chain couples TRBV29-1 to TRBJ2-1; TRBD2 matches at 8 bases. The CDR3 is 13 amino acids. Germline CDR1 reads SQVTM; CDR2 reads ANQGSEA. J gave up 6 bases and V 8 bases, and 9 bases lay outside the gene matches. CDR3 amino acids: CSSRGSGINEQFF. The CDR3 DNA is TGCAGCTCGAGGGGTAGCGGGATCAATGAGCAGTTCTTC.